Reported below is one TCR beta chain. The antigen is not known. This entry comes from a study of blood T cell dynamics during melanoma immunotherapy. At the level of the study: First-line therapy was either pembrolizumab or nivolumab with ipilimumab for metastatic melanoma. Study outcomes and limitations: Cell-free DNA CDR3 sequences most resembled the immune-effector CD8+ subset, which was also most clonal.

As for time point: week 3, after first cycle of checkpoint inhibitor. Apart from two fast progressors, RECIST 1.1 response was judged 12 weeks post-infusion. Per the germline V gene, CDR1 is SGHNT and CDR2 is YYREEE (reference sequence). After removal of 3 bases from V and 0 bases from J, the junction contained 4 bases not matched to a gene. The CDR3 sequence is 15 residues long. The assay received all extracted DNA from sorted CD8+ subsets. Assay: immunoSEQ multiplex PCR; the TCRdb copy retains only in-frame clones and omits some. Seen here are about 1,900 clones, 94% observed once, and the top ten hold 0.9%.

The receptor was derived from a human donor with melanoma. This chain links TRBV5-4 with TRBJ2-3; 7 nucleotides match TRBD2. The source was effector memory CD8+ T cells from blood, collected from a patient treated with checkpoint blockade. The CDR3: CASSYSGASTDTQYF. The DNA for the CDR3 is TGTGCCAGCAGCTACAGCGGGGCTAGCACAGATACGCAGTATTTT.